The following is a T cell receptor (beta chain) sequence with its context. The antigen remains undetermined. Notes on the study in general: Whole repertoires were not studied in the larger cohort, only one V-J beta rearrangement. Tumor memory CD4+ T cell TCR gene usage was found to cluster with blood and lymph node memory CD4+ cells and with lymph node naive CD4+ cells. Tumor Tregs overlapped most with tumor, then blood, naive CD4+ cells.

V shed 5 bases, J shed 5 bases, and the junction held 3 bases outside the gene matches. The CDR3 is 12 amino acids. The germline gives CDR1 SQVTM, CDR2 ANQGSEA. Tregs were sorted as CD4+CD25+CD127-/low cells. Semi-nested PCR with Nested Universal Primer A followed constant-region reverse priming of full-length variable regions. MiXCR, applied by TCRdb to the 5' RACE reads, yields one record per CDR3 protein. The sample contains approximately 50,000 distinct CDR3 sequences, around 21% of which appear only once. This TCR came from a female donor with breast cancer. The rearrangement links TRBV29-1 to TRBJ2-3; 8 bases match TRBD1. The sequenced sample consisted of tumor-infiltrating Tregs sorted from the breast tumor. CDR3 in amino acids: CSVNGQGDTQYF. The CDR3 DNA is TGCAGCGTTAACGGACAGGGAGATACGCAGTATTTT.